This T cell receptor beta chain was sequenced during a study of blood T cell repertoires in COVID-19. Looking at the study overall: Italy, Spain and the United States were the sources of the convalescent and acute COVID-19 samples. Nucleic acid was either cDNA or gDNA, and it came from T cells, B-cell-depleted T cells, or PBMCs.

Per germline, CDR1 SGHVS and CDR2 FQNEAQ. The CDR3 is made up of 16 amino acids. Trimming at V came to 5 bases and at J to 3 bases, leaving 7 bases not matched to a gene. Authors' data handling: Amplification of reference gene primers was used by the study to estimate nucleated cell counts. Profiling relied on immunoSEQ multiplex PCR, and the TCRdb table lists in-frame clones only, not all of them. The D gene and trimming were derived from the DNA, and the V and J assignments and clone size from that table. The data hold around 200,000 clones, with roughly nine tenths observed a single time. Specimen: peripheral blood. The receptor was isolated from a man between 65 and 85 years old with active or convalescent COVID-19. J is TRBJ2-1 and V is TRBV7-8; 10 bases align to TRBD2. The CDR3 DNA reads TGTGCCAGCAGCCCTCGTAGCGGGGGGCTCTACAATGAGCAGTTCTTC. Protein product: CASSPRSGGLYNEQFF. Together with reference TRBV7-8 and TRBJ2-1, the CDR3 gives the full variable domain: GAGVSQSPRYKVAKRGQDVALRCDPISGHVSLFWYQQALGQGPEFLTYFQNEAQLDKSGLPSDRFFAERPEGSVSTLKIQRTQQEDSAVYLCASSPRSGGLYNEQFFGPGTRLTVL.